The entry that follows covers one TCR beta chain sequence. This specimen comes from a study of blood T cell repertoires in COVID-19. Study background: Sites in the United States, Italy and Spain provided acute and convalescent COVID-19 samples. Sources were T cells, B-cell-depleted T cells, or PBMCs; the material itself was cDNA or gDNA.

The CDR3 spans 15 residues. With 4 bases clipped from V and 2 bases from J, the junction kept 6 bases outside the gene matches. Per germline, CDR1 SGHRS and CDR2 YFSETQ. In the authors' methods: Cell counts per sample came from amplifying reference gene primers. The repertoire was sequenced with immunoSEQ multiplex PCR; TCRdb's copy has only in-frame clones and lacks some. V, J and clone size reflect that table, while D and trimming were determined from the DNA. The sample has 73,000 or so clones; more than 70% are singletons. This chain uses TRBV5-1 with TRBJ2-5, with TRBD1 matching over 9 bases. This TCR derives from a man aged 45 to 65 with active COVID-19. Source material: peripheral blood. This CDR3 reads CASSQGTGRQETQYF. CDR3 DNA sequence: TGCGCCAGCAGCCAAGGGACAGGGCGGCAAGAGACCCAGTACTTC.